Below, 29 T cell receptor beta chains from the same sample are listed, as sequenced in a study of blood T cell repertoires in COVID-19. Profiled with immunoSEQ multiplex PCR; TCRdb holds only in-frame clones, not every one. The sample has 200,000 to 250,000 clones; approximately 87% are singletons. What was sequenced was peripheral blood. The receptor set was obtained from a man between 60 and 70 years old who had recovered from COVID-19.

Note on this clone: This same CDR3 is encoded by further DNA sequences in the sample. V is TRBV5-1 and J is TRBJ2-1, with 8 bases aligning to TRBD1. The V gene's germline CDR1 is SGHRS and CDR2 YFSETQ. This CDR3 comprises 14 residues. V shed 0 bases, J shed 4 bases, and the junction held 0 bases outside the gene matches. DNA for the CDR3: TGCGCCAGCAGCTTGGGACAGGGGTACAATGAGCAGTTCTTC. It specifies CASSLGQGYNEQFF.

The chain is built from TRBV5-1 and TRBJ2-1; 13 positions match TRBD2. CDR3 size: 18 residues. Per germline, CDR1 SGHRS and CDR2 YFSETQ. V gave up 0 bases and J gave up 6 bases; unmatched junction bases: 9. The CDR3 DNA reads as TGCGCCAGCAGCTTGGGGACCACTAGCGGGGGGGCCGGCAATGAGCAGTTCTTC. Protein product: CASSLGTTSGGAGNEQFF.

This clone was counted a single time. The chain combines TRBV2 with TRBJ1-4; D may be TRBD1 (6 bases). V was cut by 6 bases and J by 6 bases, with 17 bases left in between. CDR1 SNHLY and CDR2 FYNNEI come from the germline V gene. This CDR3 has 15 residues. DNA of the CDR3: TGTGCCAGCAGAATGCCAGGGGTGGAGGATGAAAAACTGTTTTTT. It yields the protein CASRMPGVEDEKLFF.

The chain couples TRBV28 to TRBJ2-2; 8 bases map to TRBD1. Germline V gives CDR1 MDHEN, CDR2 SYDVKM. V was clipped by 6 bases and J by 0 bases; unmatched bases: 3. This CDR3 is built from 15 residues. DNA for the CDR3: TGTGCCAGCAGCAGGACAGGGACGAACACCGGGGAGCTGTTTTTT. Residues: CASSRTGTNTGELFF. Filled out from reference TRBV28 and TRBJ2-2, the complete variable domain reads DVKVTQSSRYLVKRTGEKVFLECVQDMDHENMFWYRQDPGLGLRLIYFSYDVKMKEKGDIPEGYSVSREKKERFSLILESASTNQTSMYLCASSRTGTNTGELFFGEGSRLTVL.

A single count supports this clone. This sequence joins TRBV5-6 and TRBJ2-1, with 7 bases that match TRBD2. In germline, CDR1 is SGHDT, CDR2 YYEEEE. The CDR3 is 16 residues long. Trimming cost V 0 bases and J 0 bases; bases outside gene matches: 3. The CDR3 reads CASSLEAGSSYNEQFF. CDR3 nucleotide sequence: TGTGCCAGCAGCTTGGAAGCGGGGAGCTCCTACAATGAGCAGTTCTTC.

This clone was seen a few times. The V gene is TRBV11-2, the J gene TRBJ1-3; D gene ambiguous. Germline CDR1 reads SGHAT; CDR2 reads FQNNGV. This CDR3 spans 13 amino acids. Trimming pared 1 base from V and 3 bases from J, leaving 4 bases between. The CDR3 loop is CASSLAGGNTIYF. DNA of the CDR3: TGTGCCAGCAGCTTAGCCGGTGGAAACACCATATATTTT.

This clone was seen more than once but under ten times. This chain links TRBV6-5 with TRBJ1-5, with TRBD1 matching 10 bases. CDR1 and CDR2 (germline): MNHEY, SVGAGI. The CDR3 covers 15 residues. J was trimmed by 4 bases and V by 6 bases; bases with no gene match: 6. Written as DNA, the CDR3 is TGTGCCAGCAGATCTGGACAGGGGGGTAATCAGCCCCAGCATTTT. Its protein product is CASRSGQGGNQPQHF.

This rearrangement joins TRBV5-1 to TRBJ2-1; 7 nucleotides agree with TRBD1. This CDR3 contains 15 residues. J lost 3 bases, V lost 3 bases, and 6 bases had no gene match. Germline lookup yields CDR1 SGHRS and CDR2 YFSETQ. CDR3 nucleotides: TGCGCCAGCAGCTCGCAGGGGGTATACTACAATGAGCAGTTCTTC. This gives the protein CASSSQGVYYNEQFF.

V and J are TRBV10-3 and TRBJ1-1; D gene unclear. V lost 0 bases and J 5 bases, leaving 13 bases between the germline ends. The CDR3 runs 15 residues. The germline V gene has CDR1 ENHRY and CDR2 SYGVKD. The CDR3 DNA is TGTGCCATCAGTGAGTCCCCTACGGGAGAAACTGAAGCTTTCTTT. This codes for CAISESPTGETEAFF.

The chain combines TRBV10-3 with TRBJ1-1, with a weak D call TRBD1 (5 bases). The CDR3 runs to 13 residues. The ends were cut back, 6 bases at V and 4 bases at J, with 12 bases in the middle. Germline loops: CDR1 ENHRY, CDR2 SYGVKD. The CDR3, as DNA: TGTGCCATCAGAGACGGACACCCCACTGAAGCTTTCTTT. Translation gives CAIRDGHPTEAFF.

CDR3 nucleotide sequence: TGTGCCAGCTCACCTTCACAGGGAGTCCTCGCCGGGGAGCTGTTTTTT. It translates to CASSPSQGVLAGELFF. The chain is built from TRBV18 and TRBJ2-2, with a tentative D call TRBD1 (6 bases). Germline CDR1 is KGHSH and CDR2 is LQKENI. Trimming cost V 3 bases and J 6 bases, with 17 bases left between them. This CDR3 comprises 16 residues. Full variable domain (rest looked up from reference TRBV18 and TRBJ2-2): NAGVMQNPRHLVRRRGQEARLRCSPMKGHSHVYWYRQLPEEGLKFMVYLQKENIIDESGMPKERFSAEFPKEGPSILRIQQVVRGDSAAYFCASSPSQGVLAGELFFGEGSRLTVL.

The genes are TRBV19 and TRBJ1-3; a possible D gene is TRBD1 (5 bases). Trimming cost V 5 bases and J 2 bases, with 13 bases left between them. Germline V gene sequence: CDR1 LNHDA, CDR2 SQIVND (reference sequence). The CDR3 spans 15 residues. CDR3 DNA sequence: TGTGCCAGTAGTTCCTTTGGGGGGACTGGAAACACCATATATTTT. This translates into CASSSFGGTGNTIYF.

The rearrangement uses TRBV6-5 and TRBJ1-4; 7 nucleotides match TRBD1. Germline CDR1 and CDR2: MNHEY and SVGAGI. CDR3 length equals 14 residues. The J segment lost 6 bases and the V segment lost 5 bases, leaving 6 bases of the junction unmatched. The CDR3 bases are TGTGCCAGCAGTCGACAGGGCGGTTATGAAAAACTGTTTTTT. Amino acids: CASSRQGGYEKLFF.

The chain couples TRBV3-1 (or the pseudogene TRBV3-2) to TRBJ2-1; no clear D gene. Germline lookup yields CDR1 LGHDT and CDR2 YNNKEL (reference sequence). Trimming shortened V by 6 bases and J by 1 base, and 13 bases separated the two germline ends. This CDR3 spans 15 amino acids. The DNA for the CDR3 is TGTGCCAGCAGACGTGGCAGTACGTCCTACAATGAGCAGTTCTTC. This codes for CASRRGSTSYNEQFF.

The genes are TRBV9 and TRBJ2-3; 11 bases match TRBD2. Germline loops: CDR1 SGDLS, CDR2 YYNGEE. The ends lost 4 bases at V and 4 bases at J; junction bases unmatched: 14. This CDR3 comprises 18 residues. This chain's CDR3 is CASSPEEGRGLAADTQYF. The CDR3 DNA is TGTGCCAGCAGCCCGGAGGAGGGAAGGGGACTAGCGGCAGATACGCAGTATTTT.

The chain employs TRBV27 and TRBJ1-1; possibly TRBD1 for D (5 bases). The V and J ends lost 2 bases and 5 bases respectively, with 9 bases between them. This CDR3 comprises 13 residues. Germline V gives CDR1 MNHEY, CDR2 SMNVEV (reference sequence). This chain's CDR3 is CASSLGGGTEAFF. CDR3 DNA sequence: TGTGCCAGCAGTTTAGGGGGGGGTACTGAAGCTTTCTTT.

This clone was recorded once. This chain connects TRBV27 to TRBJ1-1, with 10 bases identical to TRBD1. Germline CDR1 MNHEY, CDR2 SMNVEV (reference sequence). The J segment lost 0 bases and the V segment lost 1 base, leaving 8 bases of the junction unmatched. The CDR3 has 18 residues. CDR3 residues: CASSLLRTGGTVNTEAFF. CDR3 coding DNA: TGTGCCAGCAGTTTATTAAGGACAGGGGGTACCGTGAACACTGAAGCTTTCTTT.

This chain joins TRBV6-4 and TRBJ1-2; 9 bases fit TRBD1. The CDR3 loop spans 13 amino acids. The V segment lost 6 bases and the J segment 5 bases; nucleotides outside the gene matches: 4. Looked up from germline, CDR1 is MRHNA and CDR2 is SNTAGT. The CDR3 region has the DNA TGTGCCAGCAGGGGACAGGGTGGATATGGCTACACCTTC. This codes for CASRGQGGYGYTF.

DNA for the CDR3: TGCGCCAGCAGCCAAACAGCGGTCAGCTCCTACGAGCAGTACTTC. This encodes CASSQTAVSSYEQYF. The chain employs TRBV4-3 and TRBJ2-7; weak D call: TRBD2 (5 bases). V dropped 2 bases and J dropped 0 bases, with 11 bases sitting between them. Looked up from germline, CDR1 is LGHNA and CDR2 is YSLEER. The CDR3 runs 15 residues.

The chain couples TRBV7-8 to TRBJ2-7; D gene uncertain. Germline V gives CDR1 SGHVS, CDR2 FQNEAQ. The V end lost 4 bases, the J end lost 3 bases, and 13 bases lay between the germline ends. The CDR3 consists of 14 residues. CDR3 DNA: TGTGCCAGCAGCTCAACCGACGGAGTCTACGAGCAGTACTTC. Protein sequence: CASSSTDGVYEQYF.

This chain links TRBV30 with TRBJ1-2; 7 bases match TRBD1. The CDR3 covers 13 residues. The germline gives CDR1 GTSNPN, CDR2 SVGIG (reference sequence). The trim removed 7 bases at V and 4 bases at J, leaving 9 bases unmatched. The CDR3 region is CASAQGESYGYTF. In DNA, the CDR3 is TGTGCCTCTGCGCAGGGGGAAAGCTATGGCTACACCTTC.

The chain couples TRBV28 to TRBJ2-3, with 7 nucleotides matching TRBD2. CDR1 and CDR2 (germline): MDHEN, SYDVKM. Trimming cost V 3 bases and J 3 bases; bases outside gene matches: 6. The CDR3 has 15 amino acids. CDR3 sequence (DNA): TGTGCCAGCAGTTTTACGGGCGGGAGTACAGATACGCAGTATTTT. It specifies CASSFTGGSTDTQYF. Based on the CDR3 plus reference TRBV28 and TRBJ2-3, the full variable domain is DVKVTQSSRYLVKRTGEKVFLECVQDMDHENMFWYRQDPGLGLRLIYFSYDVKMKEKGDIPEGYSVSREKKERFSLILESASTNQTSMYLCASSFTGGSTDTQYFGPGTRLTVL.

The chain couples TRBV12-3 or TRBV12-4 to TRBJ2-7, with 9 nucleotides matching TRBD1. With V trimmed by 2 bases and J by 6 bases, 2 bases remained unmatched. This CDR3 contains 13 residues. The CDR3 sequence: CASSLQDRGEQYF. DNA for the CDR3: TGTGCCAGCAGTTTACAGGACAGGGGCGAGCAGTACTTC.

The chain carries TRBV30 and TRBJ1-5; a weak D match, TRBD1 (6 bases). CDR1 is GTSNPN and CDR2 is SVGIG in the germline V gene (reference sequence). The CDR3 has 14 residues. The germline V and J ends were trimmed by 3 bases and 2 bases, with 11 bases remaining between them. The CDR3 DNA reads as TGTGCCTGGAGACAGGGATTGGGCAATCAGCCCCAGCATTTT. As protein: CAWRQGLGNQPQHF. The full variable domain, with the rest looked up from reference TRBV30 and TRBJ1-5, is SQTIHQWPATLVQPVGSPLSLECTVEGTSNPNLYWYRQAAGRGLQLLFYSVGIGQISSEVPQNLSASRPQDRQFILSSKKLLLSDSGFYLCAWRQGLGNQPQHFGDGTRLSIL.

The rearrangement uses TRBV19 and TRBJ1-1; D possibly corresponds to TRBD1 (5 bases). Germline loops: CDR1 LNHDA, CDR2 SQIVND (reference sequence). Trimming stripped 3 bases from V and 4 bases from J, with 18 bases between. This CDR3 is 16 amino acids long. This CDR3 reads CASSIVRIGVTTEAFF. CDR3 nucleotide sequence: TGTGCCAGTAGTATTGTCCGGATAGGGGTGACCACTGAAGCTTTCTTT.

This clone was seen a handful of times. This rearrangement joins TRBV6-4 to TRBJ2-1, with TRBD2 matching 8 bases. Germline CDR1 and CDR2: MRHNA and SNTAGT. V was clipped by 4 bases and J by 5 bases; unmatched bases: 7. The CDR3 contains 15 residues. CDR3 region: CASSGTSGGHNEQFF. In DNA form, the CDR3 reads TGTGCCAGCAGTGGTACCAGCGGGGGTCACAATGAGCAGTTCTTC.

CDR3 nucleotide sequence: TGTGCCAGCAGTTTATGGACTAGCGGGGGGGCCAGAGGGACCCAGTACTTC. Encoded protein: CASSLWTSGGARGTQYF. This sequence joins TRBV7-8 and TRBJ2-5; TRBD2 matches at 15 bases. CDR1 is SGHVS and CDR2 is FQNEAQ in the germline V gene. The CDR3 is 17 amino acids. V lost 6 bases, J lost 7 bases, and 12 bases stayed unmatched.

At least ten counts were recorded for this clone. The rearrangement links TRBV18 to TRBJ1-1; possible D gene TRBD1, 5 bases. Trimming cost V 8 bases and J 8 bases, with 15 bases left between them. Looked up from germline, CDR1 is KGHSH and CDR2 is LQKENI. The CDR3 is made up of 12 amino acids. CDR3 nucleotide sequence: TGTGCCAGCGGAACCGGGGGAGTAGAAGCTTTCTTT. It codes for CASGTGGVEAFF.

The chain uses TRBV6-1 and TRBJ1-3, with D tentatively TRBD1 (6 bases). Trimming cost V 1 base and J 4 bases, with 20 bases left between them. CDR1 is MNHNS and CDR2 is SASEGT in the germline V gene. The CDR3 is made up of 18 amino acids. CDR3 nucleotide sequence: TGTGCCAGCAGTGAAGTTCCCCCTAACCAGGGACACGGAAACACCATATATTTT. Translation: CASSEVPPNQGHGNTIYF.